Listed below are T cell receptor beta chains from one sample, sequenced in a study of cytomegalovirus exposure and HLA in healthy donors. Assay: immunoSEQ multiplex PCR; the TCRdb copy retains only in-frame clones and omits some. The sample yields over 150,000 clones, around 83% seen once. Sample: PBMCs. The receptors come from a male donor in good health and CMV-seropositive. CDR3s leave out the opening cysteine and the closing phenylalanine or tryptophan.

V gene	CDR3 protein
TRBV19	ASSITVQSYGYT
TRBV19	ASSIGGGKLF
TRBV5-4	ASSARSGESIGYT
TRBV4-1	ASSQAPLSGAF
TRBV2	ASSAEVLNTEAF
TRBV6-5	ASSYSTGHSEQY
TRBV5-4	ASSNGLAYTDTQY
TRBV15	ATSRIAETQY
TRBV9	ASSASGDSGNTIY
TRBV30	AWSVEGQGVKLF
TRBV11-3	ASSQTLDNEQF
TRBV10-3	AISVGGYNEQF
TRBV2	ASTGGTGGDRSNQPQH
TRBV6-5	ASSYSQSGSTYEQY
TRBV9	ASSVELESSYNEQF
TRBV13	ASSLRRQGAQVYGYT
TRBV2	ATRRTSGSYSYEQY
TRBV9	ASRASGTNKAF
TRBV6-1	ASSVNRSPGANGLT
TRBV9	ASSVGGVHGYT
TRBV5-1	ASSLAPGFEQF
TRBV9	ASSARAGITDTQY
TRBV10-1	ASSEFQGNIQY
TRBV28	ASSLSSGSTDTQY
TRBV7-2	ASSTRTSGGNEQY
TRBV5-1	ASSLVGTGWGRNEQY
TRBV18	ASSPLQGDYGYT
TRBV2	ASSFRWGEETQY
TRBV4-3	ASSQDPGQPAYEQY
TRBV5-1	ASSISSRSGANVLT
TRBV7-2	ASSLRAGANRPLH
TRBV7-8	ASSPFSEAF
TRBV30	AWSGAGGAAKNIQY
TRBV10-3	AINLQGKDDGYT
TRBV25-1	ASSELMGQGGYEQY
TRBV5-1	ASSKTNTGTDTQY
TRBV2	ASQQGPEAF
TRBV19	ASSTRDRGLYEQY
TRBV27	ASSLGPGGEQF
TRBV5-1	ASSLGGASADTQY
TRBV6-1	ASRVGVNQPQH
TRBV2	ASSLGGIGSYNSPLH
TRBV19	ASSMGRGGIGETQY
TRBV18	ASSLNGLAGSTDTQY
TRBV16	ASSQWAKGANYGYT
TRBV27	ASKTTGGYEQY
TRBV11-2	ASTLLTGAVDSNQPQH
TRBV4-2	ASNIQGAYGYT
TRBV6-5	GTRLAATDTQY
TRBV7-2	ASSLGGTGGYQPQH
TRBV28	ASSFGAPNSPLH
TRBV5-1	ASSHGLAGGLSSYNEQF
TRBV11-2	ASSLYTSEQY
TRBV6-5	ASSSVDRATQY